Listed here are 11 T cell receptor beta chains from one sample, sequenced in a study of technical replicates of blood from a handful of donors. Libraries were prepared by immunoSEQ multiplex PCR; TCRdb keeps only in-frame clonotypes and omits some of them. The sample carries about 64,000 clones, around nine tenths recorded once. Sequenced sample: PBMCs. The receptors here all came from a human donor in good health. Some clones in this sample may be carry-over from other donors' samples.

The V and J genes are TRBV7-2 and TRBJ2-3; D gene uncertain. Germline values: CDR1 SGHTA, CDR2 FQGNSA. V shed 5 bases and J shed 9 bases, with 18 bases lying between them. The CDR3 is 14 amino acids. The CDR3 is CASSRPTTTGTQYF. CDR3 DNA: TGTGCCAGCAGCCGCCCAACCACGACCGGGACGCAGTATTTT. Drawing the rest from reference TRBV7-2 and TRBJ2-3, the complete variable domain is GAGVSQSPSNKVTEKGKDVELRCDPISGHTALYWYRQSLGQGLEFLIYFQGNSAPDKSGLPSDRFSAERTGGSVSTLTIQRTQQEDSAVYLCASSRPTTTGTQYFGPGTRLTVL.

J is TRBJ2-4 and V is TRBV4-1; D may be TRBD1 (5 bases). This CDR3 has 15 residues. V lost 3 bases and J lost 5, with 14 bases in between. Germline values: CDR1 MGHRA, CDR2 YSYEKL. CDR3 region: CASSHQGSSQNIQYF. The CDR3 DNA reads as TGCGCCAGCAGCCACCAGGGTTCGTCCCAAAACATTCAGTACTTC.

This chain connects TRBV5-8 to TRBJ2-3; D gene unclear. This CDR3 contains 14 residues. The V and J ends lost 3 bases and 1 base respectively, with 9 bases between them. In germline, CDR1 is SGHTS, CDR2 YDEGEE. The CDR3 DNA reads as TGTGCCAGCAGCTCGGGTGTTGGCACAGATACGCAGTATTTT. Translation gives CASSSGVGTDTQYF.

The chain recombines TRBV9 with TRBJ2-1; D not certain. The germline V gene encodes CDR1 SGDLS and CDR2 YYNGEE. The CDR3 covers 14 residues. The V and J ends lost 1 base and 5 bases respectively, with 10 bases between them. As DNA, the CDR3 is TGTGCCAGCAGCGTATTAAACGGTGACAATGAGCAGTTCTTC. Residues: CASSVLNGDNEQFF.

This clone appeared a single time. The chain employs TRBV23-1 and TRBJ2-7; no firm D call. TRBV23-1 is an ORF, and what it does is uncertain. The CDR3 is 16 residues long. V gave up 6 bases and J gave up 5 bases, with 23 bases separating them. The CDR3 protein is CASRRLGPRIHHEQYF. The CDR3 DNA is TGCGCCAGCAGGCGTCTCGGCCCTAGGATACACCACGAGCAGTACTTC.

J is TRBJ2-7 and V is TRBV7-9; 7 bases line up with TRBD2. There are 14 residues in the CDR3. After removal of 5 bases from V and 5 bases from J, the junction contained 9 bases not matched to a gene. In germline, CDR1 is SEHNR, CDR2 FQNEAQ (reference sequence). CDR3 nucleotides: TGTGCCAGCAGCGGACGCGGGGGTAGCGACGAGCAGTACTTC. This gives the protein CASSGRGGSDEQYF.

This clone was recorded only once. V and J are TRBV5-5 and TRBJ2-3; D is ambiguous. There are 13 residues in the CDR3. Germline V gene sequence: CDR1 SGHKS, CDR2 YYEKEE (reference sequence). V lost 4 bases to trimming and J lost 4 bases, with 10 bases between them. The CDR3 sequence is CASSPQLPDTQYF. The CDR3 DNA is TGTGCCAGCAGCCCCCAACTGCCAGATACGCAGTATTTT.

V is TRBV7-3 and J is TRBJ2-1, with 7 bases fitting TRBD2. Germline V lookup: CDR1 SGHTA, CDR2 FQGTGA. The CDR3 has 13 residues. The J segment lost 5 bases and the V segment lost 6 bases, leaving 4 bases of the junction unmatched. The CDR3 region is CASRPGGDNEQFF. The CDR3 DNA follows: TGTGCCAGCAGGCCGGGAGGTGACAATGAGCAGTTCTTC. Drawing the rest from reference TRBV7-3 and TRBJ2-1, the complete variable domain is GAGVSQTPSNKVTEKGKYVELRCDPISGHTALYWYRQSLGQGPEFLIYFQGTGAADDSGLPNDRFFAVRPEGSVSTLKIQRTERGDSAVYLCASRPGGDNEQFFGPGTRLTVL.

CDR3 in amino acids: CASTEGLAGYNEQFF. CDR3 nucleotide sequence: TGTGCCAGCACCGAGGGACTAGCGGGATACAATGAGCAGTTCTTC. V usage is TRBV6-5 and J usage is TRBJ2-1; TRBD2 agrees at 13 bases. The CDR3 covers 15 residues. J gave up 4 bases and V 7 bases, and 4 bases lay outside the gene matches. Germline CDR1 MNHEY, CDR2 SVGAGI.

For this clone: Other DNA sequences in the sample encode the same CDR3. This chain links TRBV4-3 with TRBJ2-1; the D is unclear. Germline V gene lookup returns CDR1 LGHNA and CDR2 YSLEER. The V end lost 0 bases, the J end lost 10 bases, and 7 bases lay between the germline ends. CDR3 length: 12 residues. CDR3 region: CASSQDRREQFF. DNA for the CDR3: TGCGCCAGCAGCCAAGATCGGAGAGAGCAGTTCTTC.

J is TRBJ1-2 and V is TRBV10-3, with D tentatively TRBD1 (5 bases). Germline V lookup: CDR1 ENHRY, CDR2 SYGVKD. The CDR3 spans 13 residues. Deletions cut 10 bases from V and 4 bases from J, with 16 bases between. The DNA for the CDR3 is TGTGCCACTGCTCTTCCCGGGGGCTATGGCTACACCTTC. Translation: CATALPGGYGYTF.